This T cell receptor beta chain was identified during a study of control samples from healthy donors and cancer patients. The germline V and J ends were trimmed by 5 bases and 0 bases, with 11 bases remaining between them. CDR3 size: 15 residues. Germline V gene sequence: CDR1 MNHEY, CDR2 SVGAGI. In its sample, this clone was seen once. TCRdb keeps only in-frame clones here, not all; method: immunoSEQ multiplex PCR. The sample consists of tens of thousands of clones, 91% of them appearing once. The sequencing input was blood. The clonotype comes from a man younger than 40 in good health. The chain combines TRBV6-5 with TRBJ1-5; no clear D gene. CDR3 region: CASSPTQNSNQPQHF. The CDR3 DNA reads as TGTGCCAGCAGTCCCACCCAGAATAGCAATCAGCCCCAGCATTTT.